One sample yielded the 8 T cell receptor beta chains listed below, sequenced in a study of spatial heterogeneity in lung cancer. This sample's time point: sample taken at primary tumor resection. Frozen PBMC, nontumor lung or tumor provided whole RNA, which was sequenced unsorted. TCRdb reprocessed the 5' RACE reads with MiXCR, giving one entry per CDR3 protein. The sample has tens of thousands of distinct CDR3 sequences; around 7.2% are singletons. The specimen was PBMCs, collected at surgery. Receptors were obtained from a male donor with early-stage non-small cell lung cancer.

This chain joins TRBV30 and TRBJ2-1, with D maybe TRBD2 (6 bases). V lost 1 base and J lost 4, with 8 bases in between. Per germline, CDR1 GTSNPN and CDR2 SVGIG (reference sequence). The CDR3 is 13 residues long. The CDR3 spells CAWSGRGYNEQFF. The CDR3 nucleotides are TGTGCCTGGAGTGGACGGGGGTACAATGAGCAGTTCTTC. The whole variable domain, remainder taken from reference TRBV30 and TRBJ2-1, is SQTIHQWPATLVQPVGSPLSLECTVEGTSNPNLYWYRQAAGRGLQLLFYSVGIGQISSEVPQNLSASRPQDRQFILSSKKLLLSDSGFYLCAWSGRGYNEQFFGPGTRLTVL.

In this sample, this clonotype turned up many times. CDR3 in amino acids: CASSVTSGTSFQTQYF. CDR3 bases: TGTGCCAGCAGTGTGACTAGCGGGACCTCCTTTCAGACCCAGTACTTC. The chain carries TRBV6-2 or TRBV6-3 and TRBJ2-5; 11 positions match TRBD2. Losses at the gene ends were 5 bases for V and 6 bases for J; bases not matched to a gene: 11. CDR3 size: 16 residues. Germline V lookup: CDR1 MNHEY, CDR2 SVGEGT.

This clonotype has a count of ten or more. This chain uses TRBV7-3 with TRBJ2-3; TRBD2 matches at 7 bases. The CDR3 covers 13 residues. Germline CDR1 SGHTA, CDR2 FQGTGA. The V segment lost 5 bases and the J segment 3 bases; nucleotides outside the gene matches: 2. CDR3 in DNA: TGTGCCAGCAGCGGAGCGGGGACAGATACGCAGTATTTT. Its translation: CASSGAGTDTQYF.

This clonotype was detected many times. CDR3 coding DNA: TGTGCCAGCACTCACAGGGGGCGATTCGGCCCTTCTAAAAACTATGGCTACACCTTC. Translated: CASTHRGRFGPSKNYGYTF. J is TRBJ1-2 and V is TRBV12-3 or TRBV12-4; 9 bases fit TRBD1. This CDR3 region has 19 residues. With V trimmed by 7 bases and J by 2 bases, 20 bases remained unmatched.

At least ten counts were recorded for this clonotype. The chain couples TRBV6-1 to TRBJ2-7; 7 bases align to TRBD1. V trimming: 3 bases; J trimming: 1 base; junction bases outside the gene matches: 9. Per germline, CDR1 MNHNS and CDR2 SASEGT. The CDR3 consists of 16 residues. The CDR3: CASSEDRPYISYEQYV. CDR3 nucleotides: TGTGCCAGCAGTGAGGACAGGCCCTACATTTCCTACGAGCAGTACGTC.

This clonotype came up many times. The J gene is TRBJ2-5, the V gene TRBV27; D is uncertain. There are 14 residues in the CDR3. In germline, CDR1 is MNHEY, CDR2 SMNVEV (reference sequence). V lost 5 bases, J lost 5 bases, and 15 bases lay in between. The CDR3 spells CASSPRLTGETQYF. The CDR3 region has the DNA TGTGCCAGCAGTCCCCGACTCACTGGGGAGACCCAGTACTTC.

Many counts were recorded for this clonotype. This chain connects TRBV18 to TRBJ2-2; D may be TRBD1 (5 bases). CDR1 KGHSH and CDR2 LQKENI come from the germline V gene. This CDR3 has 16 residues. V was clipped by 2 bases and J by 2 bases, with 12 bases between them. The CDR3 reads CASSPMQGSNTGELFF. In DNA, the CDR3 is TGTGCCAGCTCACCAATGCAGGGCTCTAACACCGGGGAGCTGTTTTTT. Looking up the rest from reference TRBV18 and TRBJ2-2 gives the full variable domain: NAGVMQNPRHLVRRRGQEARLRCSPMKGHSHVYWYRQLPEEGLKFMVYLQKENIIDESGMPKERFSAEFPKEGPSILRIQQVVRGDSAAYFCASSPMQGSNTGELFFGEGSRLTVL.

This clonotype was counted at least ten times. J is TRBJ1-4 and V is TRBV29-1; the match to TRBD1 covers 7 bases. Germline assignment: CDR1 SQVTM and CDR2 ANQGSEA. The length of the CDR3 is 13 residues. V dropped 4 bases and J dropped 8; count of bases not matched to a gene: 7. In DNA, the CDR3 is TGCAGCGTTGGGGGACAGTCGGGAGAAAAACTGTTTTTT. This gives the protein CSVGGQSGEKLFF. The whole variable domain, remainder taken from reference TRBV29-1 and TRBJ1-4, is SAVISQKPSRDICQRGTSLTIQCQVDSQVTMMFWYRQQPGQSLTLIATANQGSEATYESGFVIDKFPISRPNLTFSTLTVSNMSPEDSSIYLCSVGGQSGEKLFFGSGTQLSVL.